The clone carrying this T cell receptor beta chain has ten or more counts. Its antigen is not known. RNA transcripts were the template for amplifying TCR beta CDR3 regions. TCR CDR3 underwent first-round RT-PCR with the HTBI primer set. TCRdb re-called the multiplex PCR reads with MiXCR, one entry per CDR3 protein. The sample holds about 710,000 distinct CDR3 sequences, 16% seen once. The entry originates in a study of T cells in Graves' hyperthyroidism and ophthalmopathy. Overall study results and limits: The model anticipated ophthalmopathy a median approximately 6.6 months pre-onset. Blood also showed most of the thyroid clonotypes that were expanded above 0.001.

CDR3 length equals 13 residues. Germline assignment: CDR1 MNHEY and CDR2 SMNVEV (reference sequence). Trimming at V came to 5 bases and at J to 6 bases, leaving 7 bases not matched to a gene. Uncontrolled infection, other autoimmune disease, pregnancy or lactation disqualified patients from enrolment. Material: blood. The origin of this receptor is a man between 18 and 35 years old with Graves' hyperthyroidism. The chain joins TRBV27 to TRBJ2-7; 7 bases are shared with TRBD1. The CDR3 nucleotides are TGTGCCAGCAGTCTCTCCGGGACAGCCGAGCAGTACTTC. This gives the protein CASSLSGTAEQYF.